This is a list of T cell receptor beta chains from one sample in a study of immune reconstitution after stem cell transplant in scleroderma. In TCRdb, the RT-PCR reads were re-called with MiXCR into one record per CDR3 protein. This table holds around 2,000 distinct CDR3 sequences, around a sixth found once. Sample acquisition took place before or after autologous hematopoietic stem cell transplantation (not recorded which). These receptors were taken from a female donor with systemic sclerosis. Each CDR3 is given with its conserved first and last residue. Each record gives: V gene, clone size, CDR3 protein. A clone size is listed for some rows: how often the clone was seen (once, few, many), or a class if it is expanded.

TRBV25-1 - CASSGGQSSYNEQFF
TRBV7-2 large CASSYQGTGSNQPQHF
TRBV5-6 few CASSLDQGSYNSPLHF
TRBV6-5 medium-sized CASSYYGRGGNNEQFF
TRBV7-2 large CASSRGPNTEAFF
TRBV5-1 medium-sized CASSGSGVMGYGYTF
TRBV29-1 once CSVEAGSNTEAFF
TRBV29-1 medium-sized CSVEPSRGEKLFF
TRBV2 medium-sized CASRGTGIYGYTF
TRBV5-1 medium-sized CASSRGDRGVTDTQYF
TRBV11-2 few CASSLRRQETQYF